The clone carrying this T cell receptor beta chain showed up just a few times. The antigen is not known. This entry comes from a study of vaccination and CD4 T cells after COVID-19. Across the study: Overlapping spike peptides from SARS-CoV-2, HCoV-NL63, HCoV-OC43 and HCoV-229E served to stimulate the cells.

Cultured CD4+ T-cell DNA underwent Oncomine TCR Beta short-read sequencing. MiXCR was run by TCRdb on the PCR reads, yielding one entry per CDR3 protein. The sample contains tens of thousands of distinct CDR3 sequences, about 35% of which appear only once. CDR1 DFQATT and CDR2 SNEGSKA come from the germline V gene (reference sequence). V was pared by 3 bases and J by 7 bases, with 19 bases between. The CDR3 has 15 residues. Regarding time point: late sampling 161 to 241 days after vaccination in three convalescent patients. Treatment indicated: roughly nine-day PBMC culture with coronavirus spike peptide pools or control peptides (ViraFEST assay).

V usage is TRBV20-1 and J usage is TRBJ1-5; weak D call: TRBD1 (6 bases). The sample was CD4+ T cells from blood, cultured in vitro, taken about 7 months after SARS-CoV-2 vaccination. The TCR comes from a human donor who had recovered from COVID-19. The CDR3 spells CSASTGWGQDQPQHF. The CDR3 nucleotides read TGCAGTGCTAGTACCGGTTGGGGGCAGGACCAGCCCCAGCATTTT.